This TCR beta chain was captured in a study of OX40 agonist ivuxolimab in advanced cancers. Study at large: Having had anti-PD-1, anti-PD-L1 or anti-CTLA-4 therapy before was allowed, and roughly 38% had some.

Some clones are missing from TCRdb's copy, which holds only in-frame ones; the method was immunoSEQ multiplex PCR. The sample lists about 69,000 clones, 90% seen once, with roughly a tenth in the top ten. Patients were ruled out by autoimmune disease history or systemic immunosuppression. Study-level findings and limits: Expanded clones were, on average, more numerous among CD8+ T cells than CD4+. There was clonal expansion of CD4+ and CD8+ blood T cells by week 6 at 0.1 to 3.0 mg/kg.

V was clipped by 5 bases and J by 6 bases, with 9 bases between them. This CDR3 has 11 amino acids. CDR1 DFQATT and CDR2 SNEGSKA come from the germline V gene (reference sequence). Remarks on this clone: The antigen is unknown. The identical CDR3 is also encoded by other nucleotide sequences in the sample.

The specimen comprised CD4+ or CD8+ T cells sorted from blood, sampled in a trial of the OX40 agonist ivuxolimab. The J gene is TRBJ2-3, the V gene TRBV20-1, with D unclear. The receptor's source is an adult with an advanced solid tumor such as melanoma, head and neck, liver or kidney cancer. The CDR3 DNA follows: TGCAGTGCTCCCTTTAGTGATACGCAGTATTTT. Translated, it gives CSAPFSDTQYF.